The rows below give T cell receptor beta chains drawn from one sample of a study of regulatory T cells in long-lasting Graves disease. TCRdb re-called the multiplex PCR reads through MiXCR, storing one row per CDR3 protein. The sample gives around 460,000 distinct CDR3 sequences, 13% to 15% of which show up once; more than 15% is in the top ten. The same data also contributed to another study, on T cells in Graves' hyperthyroidism and ophthalmopathy.

The input for sequencing was peripheral blood mononuclear cells (PBMCs), taken at new diagnosis, from a patient treated with antithyroid drugs. Receptors originate from a woman in her forties or fifties with Graves disease. The CDR3 runs from the conserved cysteine through the conserved F or W. A D gene is named only where the DNA matches it firmly. Only some rows state a clone size, as once, few, many or a class for expanded clones.

j_call | clone_size | v_call | d_call | cdr3_aa | cdr3_nt
TRBJ2-1 | . | TRBV20-1 | . | CSARDNGGPLVFYRDNFDNEQFF | TGCAGTGCTAGAGATAACGGAGGGCCGTTGGTTTTTTACAGAGACAATTTTGACAATGAGCAGTTCTTC
TRBJ2-3 | . | TRBV4-1 | TRBD1 | CASSLDRGPYTQYF | TGCGCCAGCAGCTTGGACAGGGGGCCTTATACGCAGTATTTT
TRBJ1-5 | many | TRBV15 | . | CATSRDAQPQHF | TGTGCCACCAGCAGAGACGCACAGCCCCAGCATTTT
TRBJ1-2 | few | TRBV5-6 | . | CASSLEDFRILYGYTF | TGTGCCAGCAGCTTGGAGGACTTCAGAATCCTCTATGGCTACACCTTC
TRBJ1-3 | few | TRBV27 | TRBD1 | CASSIRAGGYPGNTIYF | TGTGCCAGCAGTATAAGAGCAGGGGGCTACCCCGGAAACACCATATATTTT
TRBJ1-2 | many | TRBV28 | TRBD1 | CASNRDRANYGYTF | TGTGCCAGCAATAGGGACAGAGCTAACTATGGCTACACCTTC
TRBJ2-7 | many | TRBV3-1 | . | CASSHPGASYEQYF | TGTGCCAGCAGCCATCCTGGGGCCTCCTACGAGCAGTACTTC
TRBJ2-7 | many | TRBV3-1 | . | CASSQESLAYYEQYF | TGTGCCAGCAGCCAAGAGAGCCTAGCGTACTACGAGCAGTACTTC
TRBJ2-1 | . | TRBV3-1 | . | CASSRTGLEQFF | TGTGCCAGCAGCCGTACGGGCCTTGAGCAGTTCTTC
TRBJ2-3 | many | TRBV28 | TRBD2 | CASSSPASGKTDTQYF | TGTGCCAGCAGTTCCCCGGCTAGCGGGAAGACAGATACGCAGTATTTT
TRBJ1-5 | . | TRBV20-1 | . | CSAREAGGVNQPQHF | TGCAGTGCCCGCGAGGCGGGGGGTGTCAATCAGCCCCAGCATTTT
TRBJ1-1 | few | TRBV5-1 | TRBD1 | CASSLVDRTEAFF | TGCGCCAGCAGCTTGGTGGACAGGACTGAAGCTTTCTTT
TRBJ2-2 | few | TRBV3-1 | TRBD1 | CASSPRDRGRSGELFF | TGTGCCAGCAGCCCCCGGGACAGGGGGCGGTCCGGGGAGCTGTTTTTT
TRBJ1-6 | many | TRBV9 | TRBD1 | CASSETGRDSPLHF | TGTGCCAGCAGCGAGACAGGGCGCGACTCACCCCTCCACTTT
TRBJ2-5 | many | TRBV12-3/TRBV12-4 | TRBD1 | CASSSITGGGETQYF | TGTGCCAGCAGTTCTATTACAGGGGGCGGAGAGACCCAGTACTTC
TRBJ2-3 | many | TRBV7-3 | . | CASSLTRQGTDTQYF | TGTGCCAGCAGCTTAACGAGGCAGGGCACAGATACGCAGTATTTT
TRBJ2-2 | few | TRBV29-1 | . | CSVEGGASGTGELFF | TGCAGCGTTGAAGGGGGGGCCTCGGGCACCGGGGAGCTGTTTTTT
TRBJ2-1 | many | TRBV7-6 | TRBD2 | CASRRTSGEGEQFF | TGTGCCAGCAGACGGACTAGCGGAGAGGGTGAGCAGTTCTTC
TRBJ1-2 | many | TRBV3-1 | . | CASSQETARGYTF | TGTGCCAGCAGCCAAGAGACGGCGAGGGGCTACACCTTC
TRBJ1-5 | many | TRBV28 | . | CASTHGARYNQPQHF | TGTGCCAGCACCCACGGGGCACGGTACAATCAGCCCCAGCATTTT
TRBJ2-7 | many | TRBV12-3/TRBV12-4 | TRBD1 | CASSLGPGTGDEQYF | TGTGCCAGCAGCCTCGGGCCCGGGACAGGGGACGAGCAGTACTTC
TRBJ1-5 | few | TRBV29-1 | . | CSVAGGNSNQPQHF | TGCAGCGTTGCTGGAGGGAATAGCAATCAGCCCCAGCATTTT
TRBJ2-3 | many | TRBV10-3 | . | CAIRGTGTDTQYF | TGTGCCATCAGAGGGACCGGCACAGATACGCAGTATTTT
TRBJ2-6 | . | TRBV20-1 | . | CSASPLGAGANVLTF | TGCAGTGCTAGCCCCCTAGGGGCTGGGGCCAACGTCCTGACTTTC
TRBJ2-1 | many | TRBV12-3/TRBV12-4 | TRBD2 | CASSSHLYREGLLDEQFF | TGTGCCAGCAGTTCCCACCTTTATCGGGAGGGCCTACTAGATGAGCAGTTCTTC
TRBJ2-3 | . | TRBV19 | TRBD2 | CASSIWLADTDTQYF | TGTGCCAGTAGTATTTGGCTAGCGGACACAGATACGCAGTATTTT
TRBJ2-7 | few | TRBV25-1 | . | CASSDTGSQRVYEQYF | TGTGCCAGCAGTGATACAGGTTCCCAGCGGGTCTACGAGCAGTACTTC
TRBJ1-1 | . | TRBV29-1 | . | CSVEYSGVEAFF | TGCAGCGTTGAGTATTCCGGGGTTGAAGCTTTCTTT
TRBJ1-1 | many | TRBV3-1 | . | CASSQEGQGNTEAFF | TGTGCCAGCAGCCAAGAGGGCCAGGGGAACACTGAAGCTTTCTTT
TRBJ1-2 | . | TRBV5-1 | . | CASSPPAGAPRWGYTF | TGCGCCAGCAGCCCTCCTGCGGGGGCCCCGAGGTGGGGCTACACCTTC
TRBJ2-1 | few | TRBV2 | . | CASRDRTAEQFF | TGTGCCAGCAGGGATAGGACAGCTGAGCAGTTCTTC
TRBJ2-3 | . | TRBV18 | . | CASSPPATSTDTQYF | TGTGCCAGCTCACCACCAGCAACCAGCACAGATACGCAGTATTTT
TRBJ1-5 | few | TRBV7-2 | . | CASSLNDVGQPQHF | TGTGCCAGCAGCTTAAATGACGTGGGCCAGCCCCAGCATTTT
TRBJ1-6 | few | TRBV28 | . | CASNPAGGYNSPLHF | TGTGCCAGCAACCCCGCGGGGGGGTATAATTCACCCCTCCACTTT
TRBJ1-3 | few | TRBV30 | . | CAWSVRTVGISGNTIYF | TGTGCCTGGAGTGTACGTACAGTGGGGATCTCTGGAAACACCATATATTTT
TRBJ1-2 | many | TRBV6-2/TRBV6-3 | . | CASSYREGYGYTF | TGTGCCAGCAGTTACAGGGAAGGATATGGCTACACCTTC
TRBJ2-7 | . | TRBV7-9 | TRBD2 | CASSVSGEVYEQYF | TGTGCCAGCAGCGTTAGCGGGGAAGTCTACGAGCAGTACTTC
TRBJ2-1 | many | TRBV28 | . | CASSLRWSVQYNEQFF | TGTGCCAGCAGTTTACGATGGTCTGTCCAGTACAATGAGCAGTTCTTC
TRBJ2-1 | many | TRBV18 | TRBD2 | CASSPPTSGNYNEQFF | TGTGCCAGCTCACCACCGACTAGCGGGAACTACAATGAGCAGTTCTTC
TRBJ2-7 | . | TRBV4-1 | . | CASSQELRGMPYEQYF | TGCGCCAGCAGCCAAGAACTTAGGGGGATGCCCTACGAGCAGTACTTC
TRBJ2-1 | many | TRBV11-2 | . | CASSSEGAGITYNEQFF | TGTGCCAGCAGCTCAGAAGGGGCGGGAATAACCTACAATGAGCAGTTCTTC
TRBJ2-3 | . | TRBV4-1 | TRBD2 | CASSQVVFSLAGRADTQYF | TGCGCCAGCAGCCAAGTTGTGTTTTCACTAGCGGGACGTGCAGATACGCAGTATTTT
TRBJ2-1 | . | TRBV5-6 | TRBD1 | CASSSTGETGNEQFF | TGTGCCAGCAGCTCGACAGGGGAAACGGGAAATGAGCAGTTCTTC
TRBJ1-5 | many | TRBV24-1 | . | CATSDPDQPQHF | TGTGCCACCAGTGATCCCGATCAGCCCCAGCATTTT